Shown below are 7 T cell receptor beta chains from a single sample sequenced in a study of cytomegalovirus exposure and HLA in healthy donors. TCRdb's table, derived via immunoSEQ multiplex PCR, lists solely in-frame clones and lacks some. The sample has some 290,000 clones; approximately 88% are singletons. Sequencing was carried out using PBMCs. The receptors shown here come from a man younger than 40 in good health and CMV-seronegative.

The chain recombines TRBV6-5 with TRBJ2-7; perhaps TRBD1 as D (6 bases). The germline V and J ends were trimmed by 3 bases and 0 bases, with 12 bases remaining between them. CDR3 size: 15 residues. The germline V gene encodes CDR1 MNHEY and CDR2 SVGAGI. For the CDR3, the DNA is TGTGCCAGCAGTTATCGTAGGGGGAGCTCCTACGAGCAGTACTTC. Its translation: CASSYRRGSSYEQYF.

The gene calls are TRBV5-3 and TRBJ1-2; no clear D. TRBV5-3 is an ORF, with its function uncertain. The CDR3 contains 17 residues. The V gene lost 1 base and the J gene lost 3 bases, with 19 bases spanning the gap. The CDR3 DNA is TGTGCCAGAAGCTTGAAAACATGCCGGGGAAGGGACTATGGCTACACCTTC. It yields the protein CARSLKTCRGRDYGYTF.

The CDR3 coding sequence is TGTGCCAGCAGCCCCCCCCACGGTGCCGGGGAGCTGTTTTTT. Its protein is CASSPPHGAGELFF. This chain connects TRBV9 to TRBJ2-2; no definite D call. The CDR3 has 14 amino acids. Germline values: CDR1 SGDLS, CDR2 YYNGEE. Trimming took 4 bases from V and 6 from J, leaving 13 bases between them.

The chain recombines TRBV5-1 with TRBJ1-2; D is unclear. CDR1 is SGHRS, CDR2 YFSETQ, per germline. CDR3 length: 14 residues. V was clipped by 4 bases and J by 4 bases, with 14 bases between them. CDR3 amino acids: CASSLESLFYGYTF. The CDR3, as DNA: TGCGCCAGCAGCCTTGAGAGCCTTTTCTATGGCTACACCTTC.

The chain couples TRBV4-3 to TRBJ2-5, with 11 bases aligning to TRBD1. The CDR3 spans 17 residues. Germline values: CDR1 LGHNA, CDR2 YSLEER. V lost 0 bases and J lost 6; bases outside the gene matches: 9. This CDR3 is CASSQDEGQGALKTQYF. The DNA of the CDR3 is TGCGCCAGCAGCCAAGATGAAGGACAGGGGGCGTTGAAGACCCAGTACTTC.

The CDR3 region is CASSPSSGFQGYQPQHF. The DNA for the CDR3 is TGTGCCAGCAGCCCTTCGAGCGGCTTTCAGGGGTATCAGCCCCAGCATTTT. V and J are TRBV5-6 and TRBJ1-5; D perhaps matches TRBD1 (6 bases). Germline values: CDR1 SGHDT, CDR2 YYEEEE. This CDR3 spans 17 amino acids. Between the trimmed V and J ends, which lost 4 bases and 5 bases, there was a span of 22 bases. Full variable domain (missing parts from reference TRBV5-6 and TRBJ1-5): DAGVTQSPTHLIKTRGQQVTLRCSPKSGHDTVSWYQQALGQGPQFIFQYYEEEERQRGNFPDRFSGHQFPNYSSELNVNALLLGDSALYLCASSPSSGFQGYQPQHFGDGTRLSIL.

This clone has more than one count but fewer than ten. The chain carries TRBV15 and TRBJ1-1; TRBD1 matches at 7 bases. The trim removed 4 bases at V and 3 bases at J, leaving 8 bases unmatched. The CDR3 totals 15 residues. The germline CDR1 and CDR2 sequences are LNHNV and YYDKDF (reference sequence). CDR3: CATSIEGAWDTEAFF. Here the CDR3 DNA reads TGTGCCACCAGCATTGAGGGGGCCTGGGACACTGAAGCTTTCTTT. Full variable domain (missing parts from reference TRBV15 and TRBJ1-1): DAMVIQNPRYQVTQFGKPVTLSCSQTLNHNVMYWYQQKSSQAPKLLFHYYDKDFNNEADTPDNFQSRRPNTSFCFLDIRSPGLGDTAMYLCATSIEGAWDTEAFFGQGTRLTVV.